These 25 T cell receptor beta chains were sequenced from one sample in a study of blood T cells in healthy people across ages. Sample-barcoded 5' priming and a J-beta primer mix drove a second PCR of roughly 7 to 11 cycles. TCRdb analysed the 5' RACE reads with MiXCR anew, one entry per CDR3 protein. The sample contains about 290,000 distinct CDR3 sequences, roughly 26% of which appear only once. Sequencing was done on a sample of blood. The source of these receptors is a woman between 65 and 79 years old in good health.

The rearrangement uses TRBV12-3 or TRBV12-4 and TRBJ1-4; D remains unclear. V gave up 2 bases and J gave up 5 bases, with 9 bases separating them. This CDR3 comprises 14 residues. DNA of the CDR3: TGTGCCAGCAGTTTACTGTCCTTGAATGAAAAACTGTTTTTT. This codes for CASSLLSLNEKLFF.

The chain uses TRBV20-1 and TRBJ2-3; 14 nucleotides agree with TRBD2. The J segment lost 0 bases and the V segment lost 5 bases, leaving 10 bases of the junction unmatched. This CDR3 comprises 18 residues. Germline V gives CDR1 DFQATT, CDR2 SNEGSKA (reference sequence). The CDR3 nucleotides read TGCAGTGCTCCTACCGGGACTAGCGGGAGTGGGAGCACAGATACGCAGTATTTT. This gives the protein CSAPTGTSGSGSTDTQYF.

The chain carries TRBV7-2 and TRBJ1-2; weak D call: TRBD1 (6 bases). V lost 4 bases to trimming and J lost 5 bases, with 14 bases between them. CDR3 length: 14 residues. CDR1 and CDR2 (germline): SGHTA, FQGNSA. The CDR3 loop reads CASSSTRGQYGYTF. The CDR3, as DNA: TGTGCCAGCAGCTCAACCCGGGGGCAATATGGCTACACCTTC.

This sequence joins TRBV28 and TRBJ2-3; D ambiguous. Trimming removed 6 bases at V and 6 bases at J, with 22 bases between. The germline V gene encodes CDR1 MDHEN and CDR2 SYDVKM. The CDR3 is 16 amino acids. Written as DNA, the CDR3 is TGTGCCAGCAGCCTAGGGTATAGGCTCGGTAGGGATACGCAGTATTTT. Protein: CASSLGYRLGRDTQYF.

This chain connects TRBV27 to TRBJ2-5; 9 bases match TRBD2. Germline trimming cut 1 base from V and 7 bases from J; bases unmatched to any gene: 13. CDR3 length: 17 residues. Germline values: CDR1 MNHEY, CDR2 SMNVEV (reference sequence). The CDR3 DNA reads TGTGCCAGCAGTTTATTGGCATATAGCGGGAGCACCGCGACCCAGTACTTC. This gives the protein CASSLLAYSGSTATQYF.

There are many counts of this clonotype. The chain combines TRBV20-1 with TRBJ1-1; no definite D call. Trimming took off 7 bases at V and 1 base at J, with 13 bases between the two ends. The CDR3 spans 13 residues. CDR1 and CDR2 from the germline V gene are DFQATT and SNEGSKA (reference sequence). The CDR3 bases are TGCAGTGGTGGAGAGCCCGGGAACACTGAAGCTTTCTTT. Amino acids: CSGGEPGNTEAFF.

In the case of this clonotype: Its ends do not fully match the called genes, so a read error is possible. CDR3 nucleotide sequence: TGTGCCAGCAGTTCAGCAGGAGGGAGCACGGATACGCAGTATTTT. Its translation: CASSSAGGSTDTQYF. The V and J genes are TRBV7-8 and TRBJ2-3; D may be TRBD2 (6 bases). The CDR3 length is 15 residues. Germline CDR1 and CDR2: SGHVS and FQNEAQ.

The chain is built from TRBV3-1 and TRBJ2-1; D tentatively fits TRBD1 or TRBD2 (6 bases each). TRBJ2-7 matches the DNA end more closely, so the J call is doubtful. The V gene's germline CDR1 is LGHDT and CDR2 YNNKEL (reference sequence). CDR3 length equals 14 residues. In DNA form, the CDR3 reads TGTGCCAGCAGCCAAGATCGGGGGCCGTACGAGCAGTACTTC. Translating it yields CASSQDRGPYEQYF.

The sample holds a few counts of this clonotype. This chain uses TRBV7-9 with TRBJ1-6, with D unclear. This CDR3 region has 14 residues. V was pared by 5 bases and J by 9 bases, with 14 bases between. CDR1 and CDR2 from the germline V gene are SEHNR and FQNEAQ (reference sequence). This chain's CDR3 is CASSLDAGVSPLHF. In nucleotides, the CDR3 is TGTGCCAGCAGCCTAGACGCCGGGGTTTCACCCCTCCACTTT.

This clonotype was seen repeatedly, ten times or more. V is TRBV29-1 and J is TRBJ2-6; D unclear. Germline CDR1 is SQVTM and CDR2 is ANQGSEA. Deletions cut 6 bases from V and 2 bases from J, with 5 bases between. The CDR3 runs to 12 residues. The CDR3 bases are TGCAGCGTGGGTACTGGGGCCAACGTCCTGACTTTC. Amino acids: CSVGTGANVLTF. The whole variable domain, filled in from reference TRBV29-1 and TRBJ2-6, reads SAVISQKPSRDICQRGTSLTIQCQVDSQVTMMFWYRQQPGQSLTLIATANQGSEATYESGFVIDKFPISRPNLTFSTLTVSNMSPEDSSIYLCSVGTGANVLTFGAGSRLTVL.

This clonotype appeared a few times. Germline and junction disagree at one end, which may indicate a read error. J is TRBJ1-6 and V is TRBV6-6; possibly TRBD1 for D (5 bases). The CDR3 sequence is 13 residues long. Germline assignment: CDR1 MNHNY and CDR2 SVGAGI (reference sequence). The CDR3 DNA reads TGTGCCGGCAGTCGTGGGGGGAGTTCACCCCTCCACTTT. Encoded protein: CAGSRGGSSPLHF.

This clonotype was counted only a few times. The chain employs TRBV10-3 and TRBJ2-7; D ambiguous. The V end lost 7 bases, the J end lost 0 bases, and 10 bases lay between the germline ends. The CDR3 has 13 amino acids. Germline-derived CDR1 and CDR2 are ENHRY and SYGVKD. This chain's CDR3 is CAIKSYNSYEQYF. The CDR3 region has the DNA TGTGCCATCAAGAGCTACAACTCCTACGAGCAGTACTTC.

This clonotype was recorded at least ten times. The CDR3 sequence is CASSLARQGANEQFF. Here the CDR3 DNA reads TGCGCCAGCAGCTTGGCACGACAGGGGGCCAATGAGCAGTTCTTC. The gene calls are TRBV5-1 and TRBJ2-1; 10 bases agree with TRBD1. This CDR3 region has 15 residues. V shed 0 bases, J shed 6 bases, and the junction held 3 bases outside the gene matches. Germline V gene lookup returns CDR1 SGHRS and CDR2 YFSETQ.

The chain is built from TRBV5-1 and TRBJ1-1, with TRBD1 as a possible D gene (5 bases). The CDR3 length is 16 residues. Germline-derived CDR1 and CDR2 are SGHRS and YFSETQ. V lost 4 bases and J lost 2, with 18 bases in between. The chain's CDR3 is CASSLAGPHANTEAFF. CDR3 bases: TGCGCCAGCAGCCTCGCGGGGCCCCATGCTAACACTGAAGCTTTCTTT. The full variable domain, completed using reference TRBV5-1 and TRBJ1-1, is KAGVTQTPRYLIKTRGQQVTLSCSPISGHRSVSWYQQTPGQGLQFLFEYFSETQRNKGNFPGRFSGRQFSNSRSEMNVSTLELGDSALYLCASSLAGPHANTEAFFGQGTRLTVV.

This chain joins TRBV7-2 and TRBJ2-5; D perhaps matches TRBD2 (6 bases). V was pared by 9 bases and J by 5 bases, with 16 bases between. This CDR3 region has 13 residues. CDR1 SGHTA and CDR2 FQGNSA come from the germline V gene. CDR3 in amino acids: CASTPPGEETQYF. As DNA, the CDR3 is TGTGCCAGTACACCGCCGGGAGAGGAGACCCAGTACTTC.

As concerns this clonotype: A junction boundary mismatches the germline segment, possibly from a read error. This chain connects TRBV7-2 to TRBJ2-2; unclear D gene. This CDR3 is built from 15 residues. From germline, CDR1 is SGHTA and CDR2 FQGNSA. In DNA form, the CDR3 reads TGTGCCAGCAGCTTCCGACTCTGGAACGCCGGGGAGCTGTTTTTT. The encoded protein is CASSFRLWNAGELFF.

The chain employs TRBV4-1 and TRBJ2-1; D perhaps matches TRBD1 (5 bases). CDR3 length: 14 amino acids. V lost 7 bases and J lost 5, with 15 bases in between. Germline CDR1 reads MGHRA; CDR2 reads YSYEKL. CDR3 in DNA: TGCGCCAGCAAGACTTGGGGCGAGAACAATGAGCAGTTCTTC. Encoded protein: CASKTWGENNEQFF.

This sequence joins TRBV20-1 and TRBJ1-1; 7 bases match TRBD1. V lost 5 bases, J lost 8 bases, and 11 bases stayed unmatched. There are 13 residues in the CDR3. CDR1 is DFQATT and CDR2 is SNEGSKA in the germline V gene (reference sequence). The CDR3 loop is CSAEVPQGLEAFF. In DNA, the CDR3 is TGCAGTGCTGAGGTCCCACAGGGGTTAGAAGCTTTCTTT.

CDR3 amino acids: CASSTGHLNQPQHF. The CDR3 DNA follows: TGTGCCAGCAGTACGGGACACCTCAATCAGCCCCAGCATTTT. The V gene is TRBV6-5, the J gene TRBJ1-5; a possible D gene is TRBD1 (6 bases). CDR3 length: 14 amino acids. Trimming took off 5 bases at V and 3 bases at J, with 11 bases between the two ends. The germline CDR1 and CDR2 sequences are MNHEY and SVGAGI.

This clonotype has just a few counts. The V gene is TRBV18, the J gene TRBJ2-3, with D tentatively TRBD1 (5 bases). Germline V CDR1 and CDR2: KGHSH, LQKENI. The CDR3 covers 13 residues. The V end was cut by 3 bases, the J end by 9 bases, with 13 bases between. In DNA form, the CDR3 reads TGTGCCAGCTCACCCCCAGGGCTGGGCACGCAGTATTTT. Its protein product is CASSPPGLGTQYF.

This clonotype was counted a few times. The rearrangement uses TRBV9 and TRBJ2-3, with unresolved D. The CDR3 has 12 residues. Germline CDR1 reads SGDLS; CDR2 reads YYNGEE. Between the trimmed V and J ends, which lost 3 bases and 1 base, there was a span of 3 bases. CDR3 nucleotide sequence: TGTGCCAGCAGCGAGGGCACAGATACGCAGTATTTT. Translated: CASSEGTDTQYF. Full variable domain (missing parts from reference TRBV9 and TRBJ2-3): DSGVTQTPKHLITATGQRVTLRCSPRSGDLSVYWYQQSLDQGLQFLIQYYNGEERAKGNILERFSAQQFPDLHSELNLSSLELGDSALYFCASSEGTDTQYFGPGTRLTVL.

The J gene is TRBJ1-6, the V gene TRBV5-1, with a weak D call TRBD1 (5 bases). Germline lookup yields CDR1 SGHRS and CDR2 YFSETQ. The CDR3 has 13 amino acids. The V end was cut by 0 bases, the J end by 8 bases, with 6 bases between. The CDR3: CASSLETDSPLHF. CDR3 bases: TGCGCCAGCAGCTTGGAGACAGATTCACCCCTCCACTTT.

A few counts support this clonotype. This rearrangement joins TRBV11-1 to TRBJ2-3; 12 nucleotides align to TRBD2. CDR1 SGHAT and CDR2 FQDESV come from the germline V gene (reference sequence). This CDR3 comprises 20 residues. After removal of 2 bases from V and 3 bases from J, the junction contained 15 bases not matched to a gene. CDR3: CASSLNQASGRAMSTDTQYF. The CDR3 DNA reads as TGTGCCAGCAGCTTAAATCAGGCTAGCGGGAGGGCCATGTCGACAGATACGCAGTATTTT.

The chain has TRBV20-1 and TRBJ1-2, with D possibly TRBD1 on 6 matching bases. The ends were cut back, 5 bases at V and 4 bases at J, with 11 bases in the middle. Per the germline V gene, CDR1 is DFQATT and CDR2 is SNEGSKA (reference sequence). The CDR3 totals 12 residues. This CDR3 reads CSASPDSYGYTF. In nucleotides, the CDR3 is TGCAGTGCTTCCCCGGACAGCTATGGCTACACCTTC.

V is TRBV3-1 and J is TRBJ2-1; 10 bases align to TRBD2. V lost 1 base and J lost 12; bases outside the gene matches: 18. Germline CDR1 and CDR2: LGHDT and YNNKEL (reference sequence). The CDR3 totals 18 residues. The CDR3 loop is CASSQAPKVSSGRRGQFF. The CDR3 nucleotides read TGTGCCAGCAGCCAAGCCCCGAAGGTATCTAGCGGGAGAAGAGGGCAGTTCTTC.